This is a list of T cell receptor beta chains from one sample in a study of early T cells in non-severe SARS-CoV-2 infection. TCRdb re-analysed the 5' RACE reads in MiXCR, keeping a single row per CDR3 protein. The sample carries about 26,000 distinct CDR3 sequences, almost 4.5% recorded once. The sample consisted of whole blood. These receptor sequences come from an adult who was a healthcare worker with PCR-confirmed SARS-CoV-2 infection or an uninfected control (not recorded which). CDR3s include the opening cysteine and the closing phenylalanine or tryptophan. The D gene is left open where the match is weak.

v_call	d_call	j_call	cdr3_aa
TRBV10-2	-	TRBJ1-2	CASSESSGTHYGYTF
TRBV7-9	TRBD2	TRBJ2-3	CASSLLSGGAADTQYF
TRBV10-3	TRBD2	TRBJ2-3	CAIRRASGGADTQYF
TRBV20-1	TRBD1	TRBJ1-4	CSASRGTGAEKLFF
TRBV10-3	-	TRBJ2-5	CAISDGHPQETQYF
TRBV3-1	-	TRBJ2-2	CASSQASTNTGELFF
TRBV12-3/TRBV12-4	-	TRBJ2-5	CASSLLQGKVKETQYF
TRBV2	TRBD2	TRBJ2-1	CAIPGLAGLEQFF
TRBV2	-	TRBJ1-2	CASSEWAGEYYGYTF
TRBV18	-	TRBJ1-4	CASSSDSFEKLFF
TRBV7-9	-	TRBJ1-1	CASRGRDTEAFF
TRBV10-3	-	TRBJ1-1	CAISGGARGTEAFF
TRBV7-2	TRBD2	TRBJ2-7	CASSLNPAGGTYEQYF
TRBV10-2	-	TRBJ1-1	CATNHRLNTEAFF
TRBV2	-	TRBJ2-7	CASSVPGPYEQYF
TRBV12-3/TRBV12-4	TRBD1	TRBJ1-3	CASIPGQGARNTIYF
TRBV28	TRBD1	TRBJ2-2	CASSSGQVESGELFF
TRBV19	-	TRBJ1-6	CASSISTTSYNSPLHF
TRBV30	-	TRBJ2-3	CAWSVLYPGTDTQYF
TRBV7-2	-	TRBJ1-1	CASSLVFSSLNTEAFF
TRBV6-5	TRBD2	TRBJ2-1	CASSSSGSSYNEQFF
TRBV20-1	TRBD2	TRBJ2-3	CSARDTAGTSGSTDTQYF
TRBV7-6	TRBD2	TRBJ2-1	CASSLSRTSPGNEQFF
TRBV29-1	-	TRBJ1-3	CSVHDKSGNTIYF
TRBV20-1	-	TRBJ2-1	CSAGPSRSYNEQFF
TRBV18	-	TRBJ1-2	CASSPRNRNYGYTF
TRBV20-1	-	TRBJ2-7	CSANARSHEQYF
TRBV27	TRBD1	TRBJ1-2	CASSRTGLGGYTF
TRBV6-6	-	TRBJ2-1	CASSYAGLNNEQFF
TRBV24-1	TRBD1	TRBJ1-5	CATSDFAGGNQPQHF
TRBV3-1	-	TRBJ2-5	CASSDRRAPLQETQYF
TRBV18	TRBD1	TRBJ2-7	CASSLLTGTVPGGQYF
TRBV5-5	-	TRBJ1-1	CASSLVQGTEAFF
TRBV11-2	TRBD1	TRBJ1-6	CASSPRTGQIYNSPLHF
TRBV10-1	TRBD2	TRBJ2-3	CASSDRLATSIDTQYF
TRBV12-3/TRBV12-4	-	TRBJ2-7	CASSLSSRGEQYF
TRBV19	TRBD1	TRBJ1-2	CASSEGTVYGYTF
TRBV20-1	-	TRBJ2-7	CSARDPRPGEQYF
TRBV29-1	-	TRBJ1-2	CSVEGSPYGYTF
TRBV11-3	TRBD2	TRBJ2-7	CASSLVAGAFYEQYF
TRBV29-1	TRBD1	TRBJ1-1	CSGRTGNTEAFF
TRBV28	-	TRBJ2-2	CASNPGRVTGELFF
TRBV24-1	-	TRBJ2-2	CAARGGQPNTGELFF
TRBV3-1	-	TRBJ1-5	CASSQGRGNQPQHF
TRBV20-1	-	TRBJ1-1	CSARDRVMFYTEAFF
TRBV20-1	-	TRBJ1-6	CSVRRAPTRTLHF
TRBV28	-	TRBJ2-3	CASSLGGPQDTQYF
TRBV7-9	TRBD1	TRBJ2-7	CASSGTGTGNSYEQYF
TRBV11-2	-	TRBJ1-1	CASSLVQTKAFF
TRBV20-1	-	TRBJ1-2	CSARGADRFLYGYTF
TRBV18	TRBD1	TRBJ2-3	CASSPGQGTDTQYF
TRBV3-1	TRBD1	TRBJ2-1	CASSPRDRVYNEQFF
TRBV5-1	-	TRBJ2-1	CASSFGDTGLYEQFF